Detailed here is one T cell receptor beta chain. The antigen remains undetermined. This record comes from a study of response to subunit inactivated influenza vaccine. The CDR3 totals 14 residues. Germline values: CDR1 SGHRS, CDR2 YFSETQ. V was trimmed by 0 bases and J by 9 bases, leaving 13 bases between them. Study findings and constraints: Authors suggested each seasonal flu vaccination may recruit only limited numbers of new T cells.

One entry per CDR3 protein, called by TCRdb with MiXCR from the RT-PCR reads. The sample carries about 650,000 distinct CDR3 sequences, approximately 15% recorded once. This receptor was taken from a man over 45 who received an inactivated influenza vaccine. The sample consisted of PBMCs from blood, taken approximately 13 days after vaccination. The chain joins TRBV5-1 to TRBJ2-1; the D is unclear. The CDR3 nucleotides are TGCGCCAGCAGCTTGGTTTTAAATGGTTTTGAGCAGTTCTTC. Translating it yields CASSLVLNGFEQFF.